The 16 T cell receptor beta chains reported below all come from one sample, sequenced in a study of T-cell reconstitution after alpha-beta-depleted transplantation in children. A TCRbeta library incorporating unique molecular identifiers was prepared. MiXCR, applied by TCRdb to the PCR reads, yields one record per CDR3 protein. The repertoire holds about 300,000 distinct CDR3 sequences, around a tenth seen once, with 7.5% in the top ten. The source was PBMCs, collected before TCRalphabeta/CD19-depleted stem cell transplant. The receptors derive from a boy younger than two with acute myeloid leukemia, due to receive a stem cell transplant.

This clonotype was counted many times. This rearrangement joins TRBV5-1 to TRBJ1-5; perhaps TRBD1 as D (5 bases). Germline assignment: CDR1 SGHRS and CDR2 YFSETQ. The CDR3 has 13 residues. The V end lost 0 bases, the J end lost 5 bases, and 6 bases lay between the germline ends. The CDR3 DNA sequence: TGCGCCAGCAGCTTGGGGGGCCATCAGCCCCAGCATTTT. Translated: CASSLGGHQPQHF.

This clonotype was detected ten times or more. This rearrangement joins TRBV7-2 to TRBJ1-5; the D is unclear. The CDR3 has 13 residues. Deletions cut 3 bases from V and 6 bases from J, with 9 bases between. From germline, CDR1 is SGHTA and CDR2 FQGNSA. This chain's CDR3 is CASSLGDLQPQHF. CDR3 in DNA: TGTGCCAGCAGCTTGGGAGACCTTCAGCCCCAGCATTTT.

This clonotype was seen ten or more times. The genes are TRBV2 and TRBJ1-4, with D unclear. V lost 0 bases and J lost 8, with 10 bases in between. Germline lookup yields CDR1 SNHLY and CDR2 FYNNEI. The length of the CDR3 is 14 residues. The CDR3 bases are TGTGCCAGCAGTGAAGCGCTTCGATACGAAAAACTGTTTTTT. Protein product: CASSEALRYEKLFF.

This clonotype showed up many times. This chain connects TRBV27 to TRBJ2-7, with D possibly matching TRBD2 (6 bases). Trimming pared 4 bases from V and 5 bases from J, leaving 15 bases between. Germline V gene lookup returns CDR1 MNHEY and CDR2 SMNVEV (reference sequence). This CDR3 has 14 residues. CDR3 bases: TGTGCCAGCAGTTGGTCCCCGGGGGTGGACGAGCAGTACTTC. This encodes CASSWSPGVDEQYF.

This clonotype was recorded at least ten times. This rearrangement joins TRBV9 to TRBJ2-1, with 10 nucleotides matching TRBD2. The trim removed 0 bases at V and 8 bases at J, leaving 11 bases unmatched. This CDR3 has 17 amino acids. Germline CDR1 and CDR2: SGDLS and YYNGEE. CDR3 nucleotide sequence: TGTGCCAGCAGCGTAGAGCCTAGCGGGAGATTTGGGGATGAGCAGTTCTTC. Amino acid sequence: CASSVEPSGRFGDEQFF.

A single count supports this clonotype. The genes are TRBV19 and TRBJ2-3; 10 bases agree with TRBD2. Germline-derived CDR1 and CDR2 are LNHDA and SQIVND (reference sequence). The J segment lost 6 bases and the V segment lost 5 bases, leaving 5 bases of the junction unmatched. This CDR3 region has 14 residues. CDR3 region: CASSDSGRLDTQYF. The CDR3 DNA sequence: TGTGCCAGTAGTGATAGCGGGAGGCTGGATACGCAGTATTTT.

The chain is built from TRBV2 and TRBJ2-7; unclear D gene. V dropped 1 base and J dropped 3 bases, with 10 bases sitting between them. The CDR3 is 14 residues long. Germline V gene sequence: CDR1 SNHLY, CDR2 FYNNEI. The CDR3 reads CASSEGPRLYEQYF. The CDR3 nucleotides are TGTGCCAGCAGTGAAGGTCCTAGGCTCTACGAGCAGTACTTC.

The CDR3: CASRLAGAYYEQYF. The CDR3 coding sequence is TGTGCCAGCAGGCTAGCGGGGGCCTACTACGAGCAGTACTTC. This chain joins TRBV12-3 or TRBV12-4 and TRBJ2-7; 10 bases agree with TRBD2. There are 14 residues in the CDR3. V lost 6 bases to trimming and J lost 3 bases; unmatched junction nucleotides: 5.

This clonotype was seen ten or more times. The V gene is TRBV24-1, the J gene TRBJ2-5; 7 positions agree with TRBD1. Per the germline V gene, CDR1 is KGHDR and CDR2 is SFDVKD. This CDR3 is 15 amino acids long. With V trimmed by 1 base and J by 5 bases, 6 bases remained unmatched. This CDR3 is CATSDFETGQETQYF. In DNA form, the CDR3 reads TGTGCCACCAGTGATTTCGAGACAGGGCAGGAGACCCAGTACTTC.

In its sample, this clonotype was seen many times. The V call is TRBV5-1, the J call TRBJ1-2; possibly TRBD1 for D (5 bases). CDR3 size: 13 residues. V was clipped by 4 bases and J by 1 base, with 8 bases between them. Germline V gene lookup returns CDR1 SGHRS and CDR2 YFSETQ. This CDR3 reads CASSVGDNYGYTF. The DNA of the CDR3 is TGCGCCAGCAGCGTAGGGGATAACTATGGCTACACCTTC.

This clonotype was counted ten times or more. The V gene is TRBV7-2, the J gene TRBJ2-5; perhaps TRBD1 as D (5 bases). V shed 3 bases and J shed 2 bases, with 10 bases lying between them. The CDR3 runs to 14 residues. Per the germline V gene, CDR1 is SGHTA and CDR2 is FQGNSA. The CDR3, as DNA: TGTGCCAGCAGCTTCGCCTACAGGCAAGAGACCCAGTACTTC. It specifies CASSFAYRQETQYF.

The J gene is TRBJ1-1, the V gene TRBV18; 11 nucleotides line up with TRBD1. Germline V gene sequence: CDR1 KGHSH, CDR2 LQKENI. There are 15 residues in the CDR3. J was trimmed by 5 bases and V by 3 bases; bases with no gene match: 5. The CDR3, as DNA: TGTGCCAGCTCACCCCGGGACAGGGGGGAGACTGAAGCTTTCTTT. Residues: CASSPRDRGETEAFF.

This clonotype was seen a few times. This sequence joins TRBV3-1 and TRBJ1-1; TRBD1 is a possible D gene (5 bases). V gave up 7 bases and J gave up 0 bases, with 12 bases separating them. The CDR3 sequence is 14 residues long. Germline CDR1 LGHDT, CDR2 YNNKEL (reference sequence). The CDR3 DNA follows: TGTGCCAGCAACACAGGACCCTTGAACACTGAAGCTTTCTTT. Translated: CASNTGPLNTEAFF.

This clonotype was observed many times. The chain is built from TRBV5-1 and TRBJ1-2, with D perhaps TRBD1 (5 bases). Germline loops: CDR1 SGHRS, CDR2 YFSETQ. V was pared by 0 bases and J by 4 bases, with 10 bases between. The CDR3 covers 14 residues. The CDR3, as DNA: TGCGCCAGCAGCTTGGAGACAGTTCCCTATGGCTACACCTTC. Translated: CASSLETVPYGYTF.

This clonotype was counted ten times or more. The rearrangement uses TRBV20-1 and TRBJ1-6; possibly TRBD1 for D (5 bases). Germline CDR1 reads DFQATT; CDR2 reads SNEGSKA (reference sequence). With 2 bases removed from V and 2 bases from J, the gap between germline ends came to 16 bases. The CDR3 sequence is 17 residues long. DNA for the CDR3: TGCAGTGCTAGAACCCGCGGGGGTTTAACCTATAATTCACCCCTCCACTTT. Translated: CSARTRGGLTYNSPLHF.

In this sample, this clonotype turned up many times. J is TRBJ2-5 and V is TRBV7-8, with unresolved D. V lost 3 bases and J lost 8, with 19 bases in between. In germline, CDR1 is SGHVS, CDR2 FQNEAQ. The CDR3 loop spans 15 amino acids. The CDR3 DNA reads as TGTGCCAGCAGCTTCCCGGTGCCCCAAGGTGGTACCCAGTACTTC. Translation gives CASSFPVPQGGTQYF.